The sample holds a few counts of the clone carrying this T cell receptor (beta chain). Its target is unknown. CDR1 is SQVTM, CDR2 ANQGSEA, per germline. V gave up 7 bases and J gave up 0 bases, with 12 bases separating them. CDR3 size: 14 residues. The data derive from a study of identical twins. Whole-study findings and limits: Conclusions were based on cross-sectional statistical analysis, without following the same donors. Partly confounded zero-insertion analyses could result from invariant MAIT and iNKT cells. For out-of-frame beta sequences, excess twin sharing was weaker.

Each CDR3 protein is one row after TCRdb ran MiXCR on the 5' RACE reads. The sample lists about 240,000 distinct CDR3 sequences; 12% were seen once. This sample also belongs to another study, concerning yellow fever vaccine responses in identical twins. As that study records: Reportedly, twins' vaccine T cell responses looked partly convergent and partly personalized.

Sample: memory (CD45RO+) T cells sorted from blood. This rearrangement joins TRBV29-1 to TRBJ2-2; D is undetermined. This clonotype was obtained from a woman between 18 and 29 years old in good health. As DNA, the CDR3 is TGCAGCGCCGAGCCACTCGCGAACACCGGGGAGCTGTTTTTT. Translated: CSAEPLANTGELFF.